This T cell receptor beta chain comes out of a study of blood T cells in healthy people across ages. Collection of ten milliliters of peripheral blood was performed for each donor. A J-beta primer mix and a sample-barcoded 5' primer were used in a second PCR of roughly 7 to 12 cycles. TCRdb ran MiXCR on the 5' RACE reads and lists one entry per CDR3 protein. Among fewer than 1.5 million distinct CDR3 sequences, roughly 45% were seen once, and the ten largest hold 7.9%. J gave up 2 bases and V 3 bases, and 14 bases lay outside the gene matches. The CDR3 has 18 residues. Looked up from germline, CDR1 is MNHNS and CDR2 is SASEGT.

Sequenced sample: blood. This TCR was sampled from a woman aged 18-29 years in good health. The chain has TRBV6-1 and TRBJ1-2; TRBD1 agrees at 8 bases. CDR3 residues: CASSDPTQGANNNYGYTF. The CDR3 DNA sequence: TGTGCCAGCAGTGACCCCACCCAGGGGGCCAACAACAACTATGGCTACACCTTC.